This record covers a single TCR beta chain. Its antigen remains unknown. Random hexamers were used to reverse transcribe an amount of 0.5 to 1 ug RNA. One entry per CDR3 protein results from TCRdb running MiXCR on the immunoSEQ multiplex PCR reads. The sample carries roughly 100,000 distinct CDR3 sequences, around 96% recorded once. This entry belongs to a study of CD8 T cells in Susac syndrome. Background on the study: When blood was drawn, the patients with Susac syndrome were therapy-naive, on corticosteroids, or on intravenous immunoglobulin alone.

This CDR3 comprises 13 residues. Germline V lookup: CDR1 SQVTM, CDR2 ANQGSEA. V shed 7 bases and J shed 7 bases, with 16 bases lying between them. The study, taken as a whole, reports: The number of Susac-specific public clones found was some 17 in total CD8+ repertoires and several in CD8+ TEMRA repertoires. The study recognized that the number of individuals in its TCR sequencing and HLA analysis was relatively small.

The receptor comes from a human donor with Susac syndrome. The chain recombines TRBV29-1 with TRBJ1-4, with a tentative D call TRBD1 (6 bases). The sample taken for sequencing was CD8+ T cells from PBMCs. The CDR3 is CSAREGVSEKLFF. CDR3 sequence (DNA): TGCAGCGCTCGAGAGGGGGTCTCTGAAAAACTGTTTTTT.